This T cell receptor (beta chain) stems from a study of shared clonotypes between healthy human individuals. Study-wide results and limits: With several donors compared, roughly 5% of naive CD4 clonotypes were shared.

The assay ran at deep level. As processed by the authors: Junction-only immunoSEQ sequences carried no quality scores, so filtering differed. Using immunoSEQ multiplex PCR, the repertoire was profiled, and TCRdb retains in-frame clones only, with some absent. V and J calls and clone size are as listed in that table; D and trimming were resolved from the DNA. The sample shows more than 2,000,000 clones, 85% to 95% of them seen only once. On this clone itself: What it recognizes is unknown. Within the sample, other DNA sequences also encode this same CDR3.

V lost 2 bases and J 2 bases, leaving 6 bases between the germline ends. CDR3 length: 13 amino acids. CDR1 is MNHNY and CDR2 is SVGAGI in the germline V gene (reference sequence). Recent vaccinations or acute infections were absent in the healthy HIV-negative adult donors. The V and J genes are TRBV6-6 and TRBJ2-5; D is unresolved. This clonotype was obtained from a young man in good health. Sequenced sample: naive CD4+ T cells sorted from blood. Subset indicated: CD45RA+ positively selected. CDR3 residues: CASSYLGQETQYF. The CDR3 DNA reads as TGTGCCAGCAGTTACCTCGGACAAGAGACCCAGTACTTC.